Shown below are 23 T cell receptor beta chains from a single sample sequenced in a study of molecular identifiers for immune sequencing clone quantification. TCRdb redid the calling of the PCR reads with MiXCR, one entry per CDR3 protein. The table shows about 640,000 distinct CDR3 sequences, with about 20% occurring only once. The source material was naive CD8+ T cells from blood, with Jurkat cell RNA spiked in. This sample's subset: FACS-sorted CD8+CD4-CCR7+CD45RA+ naive T cells. Every receptor here comes from a human donor in good health. Some libraries in this study had Jurkat cell RNA spiked in.

This clonotype was counted many times. This chain connects TRBV6-2 or TRBV6-3 to TRBJ2-5, with a tentative D call TRBD2 (5 bases). V was clipped by 3 bases and J by 2 bases, with 10 bases between them. CDR1 is MNHEY, CDR2 SVGEGT, per germline. This CDR3 contains 14 residues. The DNA of the CDR3 is TGTGCCAGCAGTTATGTCGGGATTCAAGAGACCCAGTACTTC. This codes for CASSYVGIQETQYF.

The chain combines TRBV6-1 with TRBJ1-1; 8 positions agree with TRBD1. The CDR3 contains 17 residues. The germline gives CDR1 MNHNS, CDR2 SASEGT. V lost 6 bases and J lost 0; bases outside the gene matches: 12. CDR3 protein: CASRPSGTGPMNTEAFF. The CDR3 DNA reads TGTGCCAGCAGACCTAGTGGGACAGGCCCCATGAACACTGAAGCTTTCTTT.

This clonotype was seen a handful of times. The gene calls are TRBV5-5 and TRBJ2-3, with D perhaps matching TRBD2 (6 bases). The CDR3 loop spans 17 amino acids. Trimming removed 3 bases at V and 2 bases at J, with 19 bases between. Germline V lookup: CDR1 SGHKS, CDR2 YYEKEE (reference sequence). The CDR3 DNA is TGTGCCAGCAGCTCTCCCCTGGCGGGGTTCTTCACAGATACGCAGTATTTT. Its translation: CASSSPLAGFFTDTQYF.

This clonotype was counted at least ten times. The genes are TRBV6-1 and TRBJ2-2; D possibly corresponds to TRBD1 (7 bases). The CDR3 totals 17 residues. From germline, CDR1 is MNHNS and CDR2 SASEGT. Trimming stripped 0 bases from V and 2 bases from J, with 13 bases between. Here the CDR3 reads CASSEARGQINTGELFF. CDR3 DNA: TGTGCCAGCAGTGAAGCGCGGGGACAGATAAACACCGGGGAGCTGTTTTTT.

Concerning this clonotype itself: This clone may be a read error of a much larger clone one base away. The chain joins TRBV4-1 to TRBJ1-1, with D possibly being TRBD1 (5 bases). The CDR3 has 15 amino acids. Germline V gene data show CDR1 as MGHRA and CDR2 as YSYEKL. DNA of the CDR3: TGCGCCAGCAGCCAAGTCCGGGGGAGTAACACTGAAGTTTTCTTT. Protein: CASSQVRGSNTEVFF.

In its sample, this clonotype was seen many times. The rearrangement uses TRBV12-3 or TRBV12-4 and TRBJ2-1, with TRBD2 matching 12 bases. The junction had 10 bases not matched to a gene; V was cut back by 4 bases and J by 9 bases. CDR3 length: 16 amino acids. The CDR3 loop reads CASSSGLAGKLGEQFF. CDR3 DNA: TGTGCCAGCAGTTCCGGACTAGCGGGGAAGCTCGGTGAGCAGTTCTTC.

This chain joins TRBV12-3 or TRBV12-4 and TRBJ2-1; 10 bases are shared with TRBD2. This CDR3 spans 14 amino acids. Germline trimming cut 3 bases from V and 6 bases from J; bases unmatched to any gene: 2. CDR3 DNA sequence: TGTGCCAGCAGTTTCGGGACTAGCGCCAATGAGCAGTTCTTC. It is translated as CASSFGTSANEQFF.

The chain is built from TRBV19 and TRBJ2-7; 9 nucleotides align to TRBD1. The CDR3 is 14 amino acids. CDR1 and CDR2 from the germline V gene are LNHDA and SQIVND (reference sequence). Trimming removed 6 bases from V and 0 bases from J; junction bases left unmatched: 3. The CDR3, as DNA: TGTGCCAGTAGCTGGACAGGGGTCTCCTACGAGCAGTACTTC. Protein product: CASSWTGVSYEQYF.

This chain connects TRBV7-2 to TRBJ2-1; 10 bases are shared with TRBD2. The CDR3 loop spans 18 amino acids. Germline values: CDR1 SGHTA, CDR2 FQGNSA. V was pared by 3 bases and J by 7 bases, with 15 bases of the junction left unmatched. The CDR3 region is CASSFTSGDGRFVNEQFF. CDR3 bases: TGTGCCAGCAGCTTTACTAGCGGGGACGGTAGATTCGTAAATGAGCAGTTCTTC. Full variable domain (remainder filled in from reference TRBV7-2 and TRBJ2-1): GAGVSQSPSNKVTEKGKDVELRCDPISGHTALYWYRQSLGQGLEFLIYFQGNSAPDKSGLPSDRFSAERTGGSVSTLTIQRTQQEDSAVYLCASSFTSGDGRFVNEQFFGPGTRLTVL.

Ten or more counts support this clonotype. One end of the junction varies from germline; a read error may be responsible. J is TRBJ1-1 and V is TRBV5-1, with 8 bases fitting TRBD1. The CDR3 runs 12 residues. CDR1 and CDR2 (germline): SGHRS, YFSETQ. CDR3 loop: CASSYTGTGGFF. Here the CDR3 DNA reads TGCGCCAGCAGCTATACTGGGACAGGCGGTTTTTTT.

With respect to this clonotype: A much bigger clone sits one base away, suggesting this may be a read error. The rearrangement joins TRBV25-1 to TRBJ2-3; a possible D gene is TRBD1 (6 bases). Germline V gene sequence: CDR1 MGHDK, CDR2 SYGVNS. The CDR3 has 16 amino acids. The CDR3 here is CASSEPGTSSTGTQYF. CDR3 in DNA: TGTGCCAGCAGTGAACCCGGGACATCTAGCACAGGTACGCAGTATTTT.

In its sample, this clonotype was seen many times. V is TRBV4-3 and J is TRBJ1-3, with unresolved D. CDR1 is LGHNA and CDR2 is YSLEER in the germline V gene. The length of the CDR3 is 16 residues. Trimming stripped 0 bases from V and 0 bases from J, with 9 bases between. The CDR3 nucleotides read TGCGCCAGCAGCCAAGATCTGGTAACCTCTGGAAACACCATATATTTT. Its protein product is CASSQDLVTSGNTIYF.

This clonotype appeared many times. The chain employs TRBV9 and TRBJ1-1, with 10 bases identical to TRBD1. The CDR3 sequence is 14 residues long. Germline V CDR1 and CDR2: SGDLS, YYNGEE. With V trimmed by 3 bases and J by 6 bases, 5 bases remained unmatched. The DNA of the CDR3 is TGTGCCAGCAGCGCCGGACAGGGGGGTTCTGAAGCTTTCTTT. Encoded protein: CASSAGQGGSEAFF.

The gene calls are TRBV19 and TRBJ1-6; 7 nucleotides match TRBD1. V trimming: 7 bases; J trimming: 10 bases; junction bases outside the gene matches: 7. The CDR3 consists of 13 residues. CDR1 is LNHDA, CDR2 SQIVND, per germline (reference sequence). DNA of the CDR3: TGTGCCAGTAAGGTCCAGGGGGGCTCACCCCTCCACTTT. This sequence encodes CASKVQGGSPLHF.

Many counts were recorded for this clonotype. The chain joins TRBV4-3 to TRBJ2-1; D is possibly TRBD1 or TRBD2 (5 bases each). V was cut by 5 bases and J by 13 bases, with 12 bases left in between. Looked up from germline, CDR1 is LGHNA and CDR2 is YSLEER. The CDR3 contains 11 residues. The CDR3 DNA reads as TGCGCCAGCAGCTACGGGACCTACCAGTTCTTC. This translates into CASSYGTYQFF.

About this clonotype itself: The junction and the germline gene differ at one end; a read error may be behind it. This chain joins TRBV25-1 and TRBJ1-5; D gene unclear. Looked up from germline, CDR1 is MGHDK and CDR2 is SYGVNS. The length of the CDR3 is 13 residues. CDR3 sequence (DNA): TGTGCCAGCAGGGGAAATAGCAATCAGCCCCAGCGTTTT. This encodes CASRGNSNQPQRF.

Many counts were recorded for this clonotype. The rearrangement links TRBV7-9 to TRBJ2-1; 8 bases match TRBD1. In germline, CDR1 is SEHNR, CDR2 FQNEAQ (reference sequence). Trimming removed 6 bases from V and 3 bases from J; junction bases left unmatched: 4. The CDR3 is 14 amino acids. The CDR3 DNA reads as TGTGCCAGCAGTCCAGACAGGGGCTACAATGAGCAGTTCTTC. It codes for CASSPDRGYNEQFF.

This chain uses TRBV9 with TRBJ2-7; 7 bases are a match to TRBD2. The trim removed 2 bases at V and 4 bases at J, leaving 9 bases unmatched. This CDR3 has 15 residues. The germline CDR1 and CDR2 sequences are SGDLS and YYNGEE. CDR3 nucleotides: TGTGCCAGCAGCGTTGGAGGAAGCGGGGCATACGAGCAGTACTTC. It encodes CASSVGGSGAYEQYF.

In its sample, this clonotype was seen many times. This rearrangement joins TRBV7-6 to TRBJ1-6; D is unresolved. The V gene's germline CDR1 is SGHVS and CDR2 FNYEAQ. The length of the CDR3 is 12 residues. V lost 4 bases and J 7 bases, leaving 5 bases between the germline ends. CDR3 sequence: CASSYKNSPLHF. CDR3 DNA: TGTGCCAGCAGCTACAAGAATTCACCCCTCCACTTT.

As for this clonotype: A read error is possible here, since a much larger clone lies one base away. V is TRBV6-6 and J is TRBJ1-5, with a weak D call TRBD1 (5 bases). Germline assignment: CDR1 MNHNY and CDR2 SVGAGI (reference sequence). This CDR3 spans 16 amino acids. V dropped 2 bases and J dropped 1 base, with 12 bases sitting between them. CDR3 amino acids: CASSYRRAGSNQPQHF. The CDR3 bases are TGTGCCAGCAGTTACCGCCGGGCAGGGAGCAATCAGCCCCAGCATTTT.

The gene calls are TRBV19 and TRBJ1-4, with D possibly being TRBD1 (6 bases). Germline CDR1 LNHDA, CDR2 SQIVND (reference sequence). V was trimmed by 4 bases and J by 6 bases, leaving 15 bases between them. The CDR3 is 15 residues long. The CDR3 coding sequence is TGTGCCAGTAGTACCGGGGGCGGGTGGGATGAAAAACTGTTTTTT. Its translation is CASSTGGGWDEKLFF.

This clonotype was seen a few times. The rearrangement uses TRBV6-2 or TRBV6-3 and TRBJ2-2, with D tentatively TRBD1 or TRBD2 (5 bases each). Trimming pared 0 bases from V and 5 bases from J, leaving 16 bases between. Germline V CDR1 and CDR2: MNHEY, SVGEGT. CDR3 length: 17 residues. The DNA of the CDR3 is TGTGCCAGCAGTTACTCTCCCGGGACCACGACGACCGGGGAGCTGTTTTTT. The encoded protein is CASSYSPGTTTTGELFF.

This clonotype was seen ten or more times. This chain joins TRBV20-1 and TRBJ2-1, with 9 positions matching TRBD2. Trimming took 4 bases from V and 7 from J; bases not matched to a gene: 8. CDR3 size: 14 residues. The germline V gene encodes CDR1 DFQATT and CDR2 SNEGSKA (reference sequence). The CDR3 protein is CSATRLAVGNEQFF. CDR3 nucleotide sequence: TGCAGTGCTACTCGACTAGCGGTAGGAAATGAGCAGTTCTTC.